This T cell receptor beta chain was captured in a study of T-cell reconstitution after alpha-beta-depleted transplantation in children. Findings and caveats of the study: Expanded graft clones, several hundred of them, were reportedly the source of alpha-beta T cells about two months after transplant. Newly produced T cells mostly provided counts and TCRbeta diversity after one year, as hyperexpanded clones declined.

The length of the CDR3 is 14 residues. The germline CDR1 and CDR2 sequences are SGHVS and FNYEAQ. V gave up 3 bases and J gave up 1 base; unmatched junction bases: 3. This clonotype appeared a few times. Its target is not known. Unique molecular identifiers featured in how the TCRbeta library was prepared. In TCRdb, the PCR reads were re-called with MiXCR into one record per CDR3 protein. The sample has 200,000 to 300,000 distinct CDR3 sequences, roughly 26% seen once; the top ten hold roughly 2.5%. The TCR comes from a girl aged 2-10 years with Fanconi anemia, due to receive a stem cell transplant. V gene TRBV7-6 combines with J gene TRBJ2-7, with 7 bases identical to TRBD2. The sequences come from PBMCs, collected before TCRalphabeta/CD19-depleted stem cell transplant. CDR3 nucleotide sequence: TGTGCCAGCAGCTTCGCGCGGGAGTCCTACGAGCAGTACTTC. Its translation is CASSFARESYEQYF.